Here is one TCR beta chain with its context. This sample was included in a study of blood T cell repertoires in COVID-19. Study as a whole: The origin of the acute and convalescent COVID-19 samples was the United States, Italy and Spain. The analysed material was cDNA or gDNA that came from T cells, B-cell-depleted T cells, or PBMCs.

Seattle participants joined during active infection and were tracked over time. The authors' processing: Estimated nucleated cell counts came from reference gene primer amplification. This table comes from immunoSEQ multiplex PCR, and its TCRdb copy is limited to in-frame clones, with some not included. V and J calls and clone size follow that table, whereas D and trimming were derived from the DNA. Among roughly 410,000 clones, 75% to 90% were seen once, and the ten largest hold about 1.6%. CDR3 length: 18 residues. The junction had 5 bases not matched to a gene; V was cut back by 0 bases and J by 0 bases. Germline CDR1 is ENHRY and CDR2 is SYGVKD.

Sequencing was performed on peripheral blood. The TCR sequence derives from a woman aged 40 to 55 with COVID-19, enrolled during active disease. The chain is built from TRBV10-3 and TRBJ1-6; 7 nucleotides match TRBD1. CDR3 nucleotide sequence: TGTGCCATCAGTGAGTCGAGAGACAGGGCCTCCTATAATTCACCCCTCCACTTT. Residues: CAISESRDRASYNSPLHF.